This paragraph covers one T cell receptor (beta chain) sequence. The data are from a study of blood T cell repertoires in COVID-19. This CDR3 has 13 residues. Trimming pared 4 bases from V and 4 bases from J, leaving 8 bases between. Germline V lookup: CDR1 SGHTA, CDR2 FQGNSA. In the authors' methods: Estimation of nucleated cell counts relied on the amplification of reference gene primers. Repertoires were generated with immunoSEQ multiplex PCR, while TCRdb's copy carries only in-frame clones and drops some. D and trimming come from the DNA, and the V and J calls and clone size come from that table. The table has 240,000 or so clones, almost 85% seen once.

The sequenced sample was peripheral blood. This receptor was identified in a woman aged 80 or over with acute or convalescent COVID-19. The chain is built from TRBV7-2 and TRBJ1-5; D gene ambiguous. The chain's CDR3 is CASSSRPNQPQHF. The DNA for the CDR3 is TGTGCCAGCAGCTCCAGGCCAAATCAGCCCCAGCATTTT.